This TCR beta chain stems from a study of cytomegalovirus exposure and HLA in healthy donors. Study-level points and caveats: Most TCRs appeared rarely, but some public TCRs recurred in many donors. Previously analyzed data showed that most TCR beta V segments were productive at a frequency of about 90% or about 30%. A later analysis reported that several of the most significant clusters appeared to be linked to common viral pathogens, among them Epstein-Barr virus.

Concerning this clone: Its antigen is still unknown.

Germline CDR1 is SQVTM and CDR2 is ANQGSEA. The CDR3 has 15 amino acids. Trimming cost V 1 base and J 0 bases, with 12 bases left between them. The PCR employed 60 Vbeta primers together with 13 Jbeta primers. Produced via immunoSEQ multiplex PCR; TCRdb's table is partial and in-frame only. The sample lists approximately 180,000 clones; roughly three quarters were seen once. This receptor was taken from a male donor in good health and CMV-seronegative. The chain is built from TRBV29-1 and TRBJ2-5, with a possible D match to TRBD2 (5 bases). Input material: PBMCs. The CDR3 protein is CSVEGTSTNQETQYF. The CDR3 DNA reads as TGCAGCGTTGAAGGAACTAGTACAAACCAAGAGACCCAGTACTTC.